The text below deals with one T cell receptor beta chain. Germline V gene lookup returns CDR1 SGHNT and CDR2 YYREEE (reference sequence). CDR3 length: 15 residues. V lost 2 bases and J lost 0, with 6 bases in between. This sample was taken from a study of technical replicates of blood from a few donors. Sequencing was performed with immunoSEQ multiplex PCR; in TCRdb, only in-frame clones are kept and a portion is missing. The repertoire holds 60,000 to 65,000 clones, with about 90% as singletons. The source material was PBMCs. V is TRBV5-4 and J is TRBJ2-6; D not certain. The TCR originated in a human donor in good health. Some clones in this sample may be carry-over from other donors' samples. CDR3 coding DNA: TGTGCCAGCAGCTTTAGTAGCTCTGGGGCCAACGTCCTGACTTTC. It is translated as CASSFSSSGANVLTF.